Following are 28 T cell receptor beta chains from one sample sequenced in a study of blood T cell repertoires in COVID-19 (dated by TCRdb to the early 2020s). The method behind the library was the immunoSEQ multiplex PCR assay. The table was pulled from immuneACCESS by TCRdb, which kept in-frame rearrangements only. Such tables lose some clones; where checked, under half of the loss comes from unresolved V genes, and the rest has no known cause. This sample is represented by 250,000 to 350,000 clones; over 85% of them were singletons. 2.9% of the sample is held by the ten biggest clonotypes. The sample taken for sequencing was PBMCs or T cells enriched from blood (not recorded which). These receptor sequences come from a woman in her forties or fifties who had been exposed to COVID-19.

The chain links TRBV4-1 to TRBJ1-2, with TRBD1 matching over 10 bases. With 0 bases clipped from V and 9 bases from J, the junction kept 7 bases outside the gene matches. This CDR3 has 15 residues. Germline loops: CDR1 MGHRA, CDR2 YSYEKL. Written as DNA, the CDR3 is TGCGCCAGCAGCCAAGACCCGGGACAGGGGAGAAGCTACACCTTC. Translation gives CASSQDPGQGRSYTF.

The gene calls are TRBV28 and TRBJ1-4; 10 nucleotides line up with TRBD1. The CDR3 has 13 amino acids. Germline-derived CDR1 and CDR2 are MDHEN and SYDVKM. Germline trimming cut 7 bases from V and 8 bases from J; bases unmatched to any gene: 4. CDR3 amino acids: CASKDRGLEKLFF. CDR3 sequence (DNA): TGTGCCAGCAAAGACAGGGGGCTGGAAAAACTGTTTTTT.

The V gene is TRBV5-1, the J gene TRBJ1-2; D unresolved. The V gene lost 4 bases and the J gene lost 2 bases, with 12 bases spanning the gap. CDR3 length: 14 amino acids. Germline CDR1 reads SGHRS; CDR2 reads YFSETQ. The CDR3 loop reads CASSRVAGNYGYTF. The CDR3 DNA reads TGCGCCAGCAGCCGGGTGGCCGGCAACTATGGCTACACCTTC.

This chain connects TRBV5-1 to TRBJ1-1; 9 bases are shared with TRBD1. V lost 4 bases and J lost 1; bases outside the gene matches: 11. The germline V gene has CDR1 SGHRS and CDR2 YFSETQ. This CDR3 is 17 amino acids long. The CDR3 spells CASSLGQGSFTNTEAFF. DNA of the CDR3: TGCGCCAGCAGCCTGGGACAGGGTAGCTTTACGAACACTGAAGCTTTCTTT.

The V and J genes are TRBV9 and TRBJ2-3, with 7 positions matching TRBD2. The CDR3 is 18 amino acids. Germline-derived CDR1 and CDR2 are SGDLS and YYNGEE. Trimming cost V 0 bases and J 1 base; bases outside gene matches: 11. For the CDR3, the DNA is TGTGCCAGCAGCGTAGGGCGGGGGAAGATCGCCCGCACAGATACGCAGTATTTT. Amino acids: CASSVGRGKIARTDTQYF.

The CDR3 sequence is CASRGGTGDNYGYTF. The CDR3 DNA is TGTGCCAGCAGGGGCGGGACAGGAGATAACTATGGCTACACCTTC. The chain recombines TRBV6-5 with TRBJ1-2, with 8 bases that match TRBD1. The CDR3 loop spans 15 amino acids. Trimming removed 6 bases from V and 1 base from J; junction bases left unmatched: 7. Germline loops: CDR1 MNHEY, CDR2 SVGAGI.

This sequence joins TRBV30 and TRBJ1-1; 9 nucleotides align to TRBD1. This CDR3 contains 16 residues. Germline trimming cut 1 base from V and 1 base from J; bases unmatched to any gene: 7. Germline CDR1 and CDR2: GTSNPN and SVGIG (reference sequence). The CDR3 nucleotides are TGTGCCTGGAGTGGCCGGACAGGGGCAAAGAACACTGAAGCTTTCTTT. Translation: CAWSGRTGAKNTEAFF. The entire variable domain, with the rest obtained from reference TRBV30 and TRBJ1-1, is as follows: SQTIHQWPATLVQPVGSPLSLECTVEGTSNPNLYWYRQAAGRGLQLLFYSVGIGQISSEVPQNLSASRPQDRQFILSSKKLLLSDSGFYLCAWSGRTGAKNTEAFFGQGTRLTVV.

The CDR3 protein is CASSLGAGGPYGYTF. CDR3 DNA sequence: TGTGCCAGCAGCTTAGGGGCAGGGGGCCCCTATGGCTACACCTTC. The chain uses TRBV13 and TRBJ1-2; TRBD1 matches at 8 bases. In germline, CDR1 is PRHDT, CDR2 FYEKMQ (reference sequence). J lost 4 bases, V lost 0 bases, and 4 bases had no gene match. The CDR3 totals 15 residues.

V is TRBV5-8 and J is TRBJ1-5; D is unclear. Trimming removed 3 bases from V and 6 bases from J, with 16 bases in between. Germline loops: CDR1 SGHTS, CDR2 YDEGEE. The CDR3 length is 15 residues. The CDR3 is CASSSRGRSGQPQHF. The CDR3 DNA reads as TGTGCCAGCAGCTCCCGCGGGAGGTCTGGTCAGCCCCAGCATTTT. The full variable domain, in which reference TRBV5-8 and TRBJ1-5 provide the parts outside the CDR3, is EAGVTQSPTHLIKTRGQQATLRCSPISGHTSVYWYQQALGLGLQFLLWYDEGEERNRGNFPPRFSGRQFPNYSSELNVNALELEDSALYLCASSSRGRSGQPQHFGDGTRLSIL.

The rearrangement uses TRBV5-5 and TRBJ1-2; 8 nucleotides line up with TRBD1. In germline, CDR1 is SGHKS, CDR2 YYEKEE (reference sequence). CDR3 length: 14 residues. V gave up 4 bases and J gave up 4 bases; unmatched junction bases: 6. The CDR3 DNA follows: TGTGCCAGCAGCCCAGAAACAGGGGGCTATGGCTACACCTTC. Residues: CASSPETGGYGYTF. Supplemented by reference TRBV5-5 and TRBJ1-2, the full variable domain reads DAGVTQSPTHLIKTRGQQVTLRCSPISGHKSVSWYQQVLGQGPQFIFQYYEKEERGRGNFPDRFSARQFPNYSSELNVNALLLGDSALYLCASSPETGGYGYTFGSGTRLTVV.

The gene calls are TRBV30 and TRBJ1-6; TRBD1 matches 10 bases. V lost 4 bases, J lost 10 bases, and 7 bases stayed unmatched. CDR1 GTSNPN and CDR2 SVGIG come from the germline V gene (reference sequence). CDR3 length: 14 residues. This CDR3 reads CAWTWTGGWSPLHF. For the CDR3, the DNA is TGTGCCTGGACCTGGACAGGGGGTTGGTCACCCCTCCACTTT.

The rearrangement uses TRBV3-1 (or the pseudogene TRBV3-2) and TRBJ1-4; possibly TRBD1 for D (6 bases). This CDR3 comprises 17 residues. The germline V gene encodes CDR1 LGHDT and CDR2 YNNKEL (reference sequence). The ends were cut back, 0 bases at V and 8 bases at J, with 19 bases in the middle. The CDR3 reads CASSQEKPGVRREKLFF. The CDR3, as DNA: TGTGCCAGCAGCCAAGAGAAGCCAGGGGTGAGGCGGGAAAAACTGTTTTTT.

The chain recombines TRBV2 with TRBJ2-2, with a weak D call TRBD1 (6 bases). Germline V gene lookup returns CDR1 SNHLY and CDR2 FYNNEI. CDR3 length equals 15 residues. The V gene lost 6 bases and the J gene lost 5 bases, with 16 bases spanning the gap. In DNA, the CDR3 is TGTGCCAGCAGAGCACAGGGAACGGGAACCGGGGAGCTGTTTTTT. It translates to CASRAQGTGTGELFF.

This rearrangement joins TRBV6-5 to TRBJ2-3, with TRBD2 as a possible D gene (6 bases). CDR3 length equals 14 residues. V was clipped by 7 bases and J by 2 bases, with 13 bases between them. CDR1 MNHEY and CDR2 SVGAGI come from the germline V gene. The CDR3 sequence is CASKAWGLTDTQYF. The DNA of the CDR3 is TGTGCCAGCAAGGCGTGGGGACTCACAGATACGCAGTATTTT.

The genes are TRBV5-1 and TRBJ2-7, with 7 bases lining up with TRBD1. Trimming at V came to 7 bases and at J to 2 bases, leaving 12 bases not matched to a gene. The CDR3 spans 15 residues. Per the germline V gene, CDR1 is SGHRS and CDR2 is YFSETQ. CDR3 sequence reads: CASCASQGLAYEQYF. The CDR3 nucleotides are TGCGCCAGCTGCGCCTCACAGGGGCTTGCCTACGAGCAGTACTTC.

This sequence joins TRBV5-1 and TRBJ1-1; unclear D gene. V shed 7 bases and J shed 7 bases, with 20 bases lying between them. Germline CDR1 SGHRS, CDR2 YFSETQ. The CDR3 covers 14 residues. The CDR3 sequence is CASAPGKDTFEAFF. Here the CDR3 DNA reads TGCGCCAGCGCGCCGGGGAAGGATACGTTTGAAGCTTTCTTT.

The chain links TRBV6-2 or TRBV6-3 to TRBJ1-5, with TRBD1 matching 12 bases. The CDR3 has 17 residues. The germline gives CDR1 MNHEY, CDR2 SVGEGT. V shed 4 bases and J 1 base; nucleotides not matched to a gene: 5. CDR3 coding DNA: TGTGCCAGCAGTTCCGGGACAGGGGGCTCGAGCAATCAGCCCCAGCATTTT. Its translation: CASSSGTGGSSNQPQHF.

The genes are TRBV4-2 and TRBJ1-5; maybe TRBD1 (5 bases). This CDR3 comprises 15 residues. The V gene's germline CDR1 is LGHNA and CDR2 YNFKEQ. Trimming shortened V by 1 base and J by 4 bases, and 11 bases separated the two germline ends. The CDR3 region is CASSQVQGGNQPQHF. As DNA, the CDR3 is TGTGCCAGCAGCCAAGTCCAGGGCGGTAATCAGCCCCAGCATTTT.

This clone came up a few times. The rearrangement links TRBV6-5 to TRBJ1-1; no reliable D call. This CDR3 has 14 amino acids. The V end was cut by 0 bases, the J end by 0 bases, with 5 bases between. Germline V gene lookup returns CDR1 MNHEY and CDR2 SVGAGI. CDR3 bases: TGTGCCAGCAGTTACTCCGGGGTGAACACTGAAGCTTTCTTT. Translating gives CASSYSGVNTEAFF.

The chain combines TRBV5-4 with TRBJ2-1; tentative D call: TRBD2 (7 bases). Trimming shortened V by 1 base and J by 2 bases, and 10 bases separated the two germline ends. The germline V gene has CDR1 SGHNT and CDR2 YYREEE (reference sequence). This CDR3 spans 15 amino acids. The CDR3 sequence is CASSLTGGAYNEQFF. Written as DNA, the CDR3 is TGTGCCAGCAGCTTGACGGGGGGCGCCTACAATGAGCAGTTCTTC.

The V and J genes are TRBV7-2 and TRBJ2-5; 11 bases match TRBD2. This CDR3 spans 20 amino acids. Germline-derived CDR1 and CDR2 are SGHTA and FQGNSA. Trimming removed 0 bases from V and 5 bases from J; junction bases left unmatched: 17. CDR3 loop: CASSLAPGVAGGPMGETQYF. As DNA, the CDR3 is TGTGCCAGCAGCTTAGCCCCTGGGGTAGCGGGGGGGCCCATGGGGGAGACCCAGTACTTC.

This clone was counted a few times. The V call is TRBV12-3 or TRBV12-4, the J call TRBJ2-1, with D possibly TRBD1 on 6 matching bases. CDR3 length equals 13 residues. V was cut by 3 bases and J by 10 bases, with 13 bases left in between. The CDR3 DNA sequence: TGTGCCAGCAGTTTGGAGACACAGGGAGAGCAGTTCTTC. As protein: CASSLETQGEQFF.

V usage is TRBV10-3 and J usage is TRBJ2-1, with TRBD2 matching over 7 bases. With V trimmed by 0 bases and J by 2 bases, 4 bases remained unmatched. The CDR3 is 16 amino acids. Germline V lookup: CDR1 ENHRY, CDR2 SYGVKD. Written as DNA, the CDR3 is TGTGCCATCAGTGAGTCCCTAGCGGAAACCTACAATGAGCAGTTCTTC. Its protein is CAISESLAETYNEQFF.

The chain is built from TRBV28 and TRBJ1-5; 9 nucleotides align to TRBD1. The V gene's germline CDR1 is MDHEN and CDR2 SYDVKM. This CDR3 is built from 16 residues. The trim removed 3 bases at V and 4 bases at J, leaving 7 bases unmatched. CDR3 loop: CASSFLGQGQNQPQHF. DNA for the CDR3: TGTGCCAGCAGTTTTTTAGGACAGGGGCAAAATCAGCCCCAGCATTTT.

The rearrangement uses TRBV28 and TRBJ1-5; D unclear. The CDR3 length is 14 residues. V was cut by 3 bases and J by 0 bases, with 6 bases left in between. The V gene's germline CDR1 is MDHEN and CDR2 SYDVKM. The CDR3, as DNA: TGTGCCAGCAGTTTTCACAGTAGCAATCAGCCCCAGCATTTT. The encoded protein is CASSFHSSNQPQHF.

The V and J genes are TRBV28 and TRBJ1-5; a possible D gene is TRBD1 (5 bases). V was cut by 3 bases and J by 6 bases, with 12 bases left in between. The germline V gene has CDR1 MDHEN and CDR2 SYDVKM. The length of the CDR3 is 14 residues. The CDR3 DNA is TGTGCCAGCAGTTTCCCAGGGTCAGGTCAGCCCCAGCATTTT. Translation: CASSFPGSGQPQHF.

The V call is TRBV5-1, the J call TRBJ1-1, with D maybe TRBD1 (6 bases). The CDR3 sequence is 15 residues long. Germline values: CDR1 SGHRS, CDR2 YFSETQ. Trimming pared 2 bases from V and 6 bases from J, leaving 17 bases between. CDR3 protein: CASSFQPGGQPEAFF. The CDR3 nucleotides read TGCGCCAGCAGCTTCCAGCCGGGGGGGCAGCCTGAAGCTTTCTTT.

This chain joins TRBV20-1 and TRBJ1-5; 10 bases are a match to TRBD1. The junction had 8 bases not matched to a gene; V was cut back by 3 bases and J by 3 bases. CDR3 length: 16 amino acids. The germline gives CDR1 DFQATT, CDR2 SNEGSKA (reference sequence). DNA for the CDR3: TGCAGTGCTAGTCCCCCCGACAGGGGGCACAATCAGCCCCAGCATTTT. Translating it yields CSASPPDRGHNQPQHF.